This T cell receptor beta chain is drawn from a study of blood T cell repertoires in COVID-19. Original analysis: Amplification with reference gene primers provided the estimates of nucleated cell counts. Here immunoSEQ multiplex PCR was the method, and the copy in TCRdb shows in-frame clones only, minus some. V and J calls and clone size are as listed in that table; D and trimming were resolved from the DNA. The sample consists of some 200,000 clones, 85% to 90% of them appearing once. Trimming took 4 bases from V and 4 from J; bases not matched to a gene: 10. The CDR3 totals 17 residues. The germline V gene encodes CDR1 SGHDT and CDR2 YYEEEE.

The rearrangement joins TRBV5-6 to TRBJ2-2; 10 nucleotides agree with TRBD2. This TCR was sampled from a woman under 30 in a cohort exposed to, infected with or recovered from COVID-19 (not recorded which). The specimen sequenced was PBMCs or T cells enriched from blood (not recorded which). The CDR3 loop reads CASSGTSASLGTGELFF. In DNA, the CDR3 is TGTGCCAGCAGCGGGACTAGCGCCTCTCTGGGCACCGGGGAGCTGTTTTTT.